Listed below are T cell receptor beta chains from one sample, sequenced in a study of breast tumors, draining lymph nodes, adjacent tissues. TCRdb analysed the multiplex PCR reads with MiXCR anew, one entry per CDR3 protein. The sample includes around 150,000 distinct CDR3 sequences, 32% of them seen just once. Sequenced: axillary lymph node tissue. The receptor set was obtained from a female donor with breast cancer. Some clones in this sample may be carry-over from other donors' samples. Both conserved end residues are part of each CDR3. The D gene is left open where the match is weak. Clone sizes are given selectively: once, few, many, or a class where the clone is expanded.

D gene | J gene | clone size | V gene | CDR3 protein | CDR3 DNA
NA | TRBJ2-5 | NA | TRBV20-1 | CSAPLPGLEETQYF | TGCAGTGCTCCTCTCCCGGGACTCGAAGAGACCCAGTACTTC
NA | TRBJ2-3 | NA | TRBV25-1 | CASGKDYRNTQYF | TGTGCCAGCGGTAAGGACTACAGGAATACGCAGTATTTT
TRBD2 | TRBJ2-3 | NA | TRBV25-1 | CASSRLAGVRGTDTQYF | TGTGCCAGCAGTCGACTAGCGGGAGTTCGAGGAACAGATACGCAGTATTTT
NA | TRBJ1-2 | NA | TRBV24-1 | CATSAQMVIYGYTF | TGTGCCACCAGTGCTCAGATGGTGATATATGGCTACACCTTC
TRBD1 | TRBJ1-5 | many | TRBV5-1 | CASSLQGDGNQPQHF | TGCGCCAGCAGTCTCCAGGGGGATGGCAATCAGCCCCAGCATTTT
TRBD1 | TRBJ1-2 | NA | TRBV29-1 | CSVGTGNYGYTF | TGCAGCGTTGGGACAGGGAACTATGGCTACACCTTC
NA | TRBJ1-2 | many | TRBV6-2/TRBV6-3 | CASRVPGSRWGYTF | TGTGCCAGCAGAGTCCCAGGGTCTCGGTGGGGCTACACCTTC
NA | TRBJ2-2 | many | TRBV5-1 | CASSLFGRDGGELFF | TGCGCCAGCAGCTTGTTTGGTCGGGATGGCGGGGAGCTGTTTTTT
TRBD1 | TRBJ2-1 | many | TRBV20-1 | CSAKRTGGNEQFF | TGCAGTGCAAAAAGGACAGGGGGCAATGAGCAGTTCTTC
NA | TRBJ2-5 | few | TRBV5-1 | CASSSFQETHYF | TGCGCCAGCAGCTCCTTCCAAGAGACCCACTACTTC
TRBD1 | TRBJ2-1 | many | TRBV5-1 | CASSRGPSYNEQFF | TGCGCCAGCAGCAGGGGGCCCTCCTACAATGAGCAGTTCTTC
NA | TRBJ1-1 | NA | TRBV3-1 | CASSQAGSDRNTEAFF | TGTGCCAGCAGCCAAGCCGGCTCTGACAGGAACACTGAAGCTTTCTTT
TRBD1 | TRBJ1-2 | many | TRBV7-2 | CASSLGGQIYGYTF | TGTGCCAGCAGCTTAGGGGGACAGATCTATGGCTACACCTTC
TRBD1 | TRBJ1-4 | many | TRBV2 | CASSGVGQANEKLFF | TGTGCCAGCAGTGGGGTCGGACAGGCCAATGAAAAACTGTTTTTT
TRBD1 | TRBJ1-2 | many | TRBV12-3/TRBV12-4 | CASTDAGTGGCYTF | TGTGCCAGCACCGACGCCGGGACAGGGGGCTGCTACACCTTC
TRBD2 | TRBJ2-3 | many | TRBV24-1 | CATSEVTSGATDTQYF | TGTGCCACCAGTGAGGTTACTAGCGGGGCCACAGATACGCAGTATTTT
NA | TRBJ2-3 | many | TRBV7-2 | CASSHDRTTTDTQYF | TGTGCCAGCAGCCACGACCGGACTACCACAGATACGCAGTATTTT
NA | TRBJ1-2 | many | TRBV28 | CASSGPGLVFGYTF | TGTGCCAGCAGTGGCCCGGGTCTCGTTTTTGGCTACACCTTC
NA | TRBJ1-5 | many | TRBV3-2 | CASSQTTGVFNQPQHF | TGTGCCAGCAGCCAGACGACAGGGGTCTTCAATCAGCCCCAGCATTTT
TRBD1 | TRBJ2-7 | many | TRBV4-1 | CASSPGTGDRYEQYF | TGCGCCAGCAGCCCAGGGACAGGGGATCGCTACGAGCAGTACTTC
NA | TRBJ2-1 | many | TRBV5-1 | CASSFTGADEQFF | TGCGCCAGCAGCTTTACGGGGGCTGACGAGCAGTTCTTC
TRBD1 | TRBJ1-1 | few | TRBV18 | CASSPRTGGNTEAFF | TGTGCCAGCTCACCACGGACAGGAGGTAACACTGAAGCTTTCTTT
TRBD2 | TRBJ2-7 | many | TRBV7-8 | CASSPGGLAYEQYF | TGTGCCAGCAGCCCGGGGGGACTAGCCTACGAGCAGTACTTC
NA | TRBJ1-3 | NA | TRBV19 | CASSKLISGNTIYF | TGTGCCAGTAGTAAACTGATCTCTGGAAACACCATATATTTT
NA | TRBJ2-5 | many | TRBV14 | CASSNRDTQETQYF | TGTGCCAGCAGCAATCGGGACACCCAAGAGACCCAGTACTTC
NA | TRBJ1-2 | NA | TRBV29-1 | CSVGYGGYTF | TGCAGCGTTGGTTACGGTGGCTACACCTTC
NA | TRBJ1-6 | NA | TRBV5-4 | CASGPGDPPLHF | TGTGCCAGCGGCCCAGGGGATCCACCCCTCCACTTT